This T cell receptor (beta chain) was sequenced for a study of Graves' ophthalmopathy and Graves' hyperthyroidism. Note on this clonotype: Its antigen is still unknown. With a much larger clone just one base away, this may be a read error.

The CDR3 totals 16 residues. Germline V gives CDR1 DFQATT, CDR2 SNEGSKA (reference sequence). Trimming shortened V by 0 bases and J by 4 bases, and 15 bases separated the two germline ends. Overall study findings and caveats: For separating ophthalmopathy from stable hyperthyroidism, a 13-signature model gave 85% to 90% sensitivity and about 80% specificity.

The authors amplified TCR beta CDR3 regions, and they did so from RNA transcripts for repertoire sequencing. HTBI primers primed a first-round RT-PCR, and a second-round multiplex PCR followed. Each CDR3 protein is one row after TCRdb ran MiXCR on the multiplex PCR reads. The data show under 400,000 distinct CDR3 sequences, 15% to 20% seen once. Diagnosis relied on clinical symptoms, serum thyroxine, TRAb, thyroid ultrasound and orbital computed tomography. The rearrangement links TRBV20-1 to TRBJ2-2; tentative D call: TRBD2 (5 bases). Sample: peripheral blood. This sequence was found in an adult man with Graves' ophthalmopathy. The CDR3 coding sequence is TGCAGTGCTAGAGAACCACTAGGAGCACGCACCGGGGAGCTGTTTTTT. Protein product: CSAREPLGARTGELFF.